This T cell receptor beta chain was obtained from a study of Ad26.COV2.S vaccination and SARS-CoV-2 variants. Whole-study context: Once, or twice with 56 days between doses, Ad26.COV2.S was given intramuscularly.

Treatment described: some 19 received Ad26.COV2.S at low or high dose, single or two shots; 5 received placebo; per-sample allocation not given. Samples analyzed were those drawn on day 63 after the first vaccine or placebo injection. Expression of Wuhan-strain SARS-CoV-2 spike came from the Ad26 vector that formed the vaccine. V was shortened by 2 bases and J by 6 bases, with 17 bases between the two germline ends. Germline values: CDR1 SGHNT, CDR2 YYREEE (reference sequence). This CDR3 has 15 residues. Comments on this clone: Its antigen is undetermined.

TCRdb's copy holds only in-frame clones and misses some; the assay was immunoSEQ multiplex PCR. Of 300,000 to 400,000 clones listed, around 84% are singletons. Study outcomes and limitations: Analyses that measured TCR breadth and depth may have underestimated total T cell responses.

This receptor was identified in a person aged 18-60 years who received the Ad26.COV2.S COVID-19 vaccine or a placebo. Source: peripheral blood, taken in a trial of Ad26.COV2.S vaccine versus placebo. This sequence joins TRBV5-4 and TRBJ1-2, with D perhaps TRBD1 (5 bases). The CDR3 loop reads CASSLTLGAENGYTF. The CDR3 DNA reads as TGTGCCAGCAGCTTAACTCTAGGGGCAGAGAATGGCTACACCTTC.